These 21 T cell receptor beta chains share one sample of origin, sequenced in a study of blood T cell repertoires in COVID-19. Clones were read by immunoSEQ multiplex PCR, and TCRdb kept only the in-frame ones, dropping some. Of about 76,000 clones listed, approximately 80% are singletons. Sequenced material: peripheral blood. Receptors were obtained from a woman aged 55-70 years with acute or convalescent COVID-19.

The rearrangement links TRBV18 to TRBJ1-1; possible D gene TRBD1, 6 bases. The CDR3 has 15 residues. Germline-derived CDR1 and CDR2 are KGHSH and LQKENI. Trimming removed 4 bases at V and 0 bases at J, with 12 bases between. As DNA, the CDR3 is TGTGCCAGCTCACGACAGGACAGACTGAACACTGAAGCTTTCTTT. Protein product: CASSRQDRLNTEAFF.

This rearrangement joins TRBV5-6 to TRBJ1-1; the D is unclear. The ends were cut back, 0 bases at V and 3 bases at J, with 12 bases in the middle. This CDR3 has 15 amino acids. CDR1 SGHDT and CDR2 YYEEEE come from the germline V gene. The CDR3 spells CASSLAGNRDTEAFF. The CDR3 DNA sequence: TGTGCCAGCAGCTTGGCTGGAAACAGAGACACTGAAGCTTTCTTT.

The rearrangement links TRBV5-1 to TRBJ2-3, with 12 bases aligning to TRBD2. The CDR3 runs to 16 residues. Losses at the gene ends were 5 bases for V and 0 bases for J; bases not matched to a gene: 4. Germline CDR1 and CDR2: SGHRS and YFSETQ. DNA for the CDR3: TGCGCCAGCAGACCTAGCGGGGGGGTTAGCACAGATACGCAGTATTTT. This encodes CASRPSGGVSTDTQYF. The whole variable domain, remainder taken from reference TRBV5-1 and TRBJ2-3, is KAGVTQTPRYLIKTRGQQVTLSCSPISGHRSVSWYQQTPGQGLQFLFEYFSETQRNKGNFPGRFSGRQFSNSRSEMNVSTLELGDSALYLCASRPSGGVSTDTQYFGPGTRLTVL.

V is TRBV18 and J is TRBJ1-6; 9 nucleotides line up with TRBD1. V lost 5 bases to trimming and J lost 8 bases; unmatched junction nucleotides: 4. Germline V CDR1 and CDR2: KGHSH, LQKENI. The CDR3 contains 14 residues. CDR3 sequence reads: CASSSTGGYSPLHF. The CDR3 DNA sequence: TGTGCCAGCTCATCAACAGGGGGCTATTCACCCCTCCACTTT.

V usage is TRBV5-1 and J usage is TRBJ2-6; D gene unclear. Germline assignment: CDR1 SGHRS and CDR2 YFSETQ. With 4 bases removed from V and 0 bases from J, the gap between germline ends came to 11 bases. This CDR3 is 16 amino acids long. CDR3 region: CASSTPTGSGANVLTF. CDR3 nucleotide sequence: TGCGCCAGCAGCACACCGACGGGCTCTGGGGCCAACGTCCTGACTTTC.

The rearrangement joins TRBV6-1 to TRBJ2-7; 8 bases align to TRBD1. There are 16 residues in the CDR3. Trimming took 0 bases from V and 2 from J; bases not matched to a gene: 6. CDR1 and CDR2 from the germline V gene are MNHNS and SASEGT. The CDR3 loop reads CASSEARTGNPYEQYF. CDR3 nucleotides: TGTGCCAGCAGTGAAGCGCGGACAGGGAACCCCTACGAGCAGTACTTC.

The CDR3 protein is CASSSLEANTEAFF. The CDR3 region has the DNA TGTGCCAGCAGTTCTTTGGAGGCGAACACTGAAGCTTTCTTT. V usage is TRBV27 and J usage is TRBJ1-1; D gene ambiguous. Trimming removed 4 bases from V and 1 base from J, with 10 bases in between. CDR3 length equals 14 residues. The germline V gene has CDR1 MNHEY and CDR2 SMNVEV (reference sequence).

This clone was picked up one time. The CDR3, as DNA: TGTGCCTGGAGGCCGACGGGGAACACTGAAGCTTTCTTT. Amino acid sequence: CAWRPTGNTEAFF. The genes are TRBV30 and TRBJ1-1, with D unclear. Trimming took off 3 bases at V and 1 base at J, with 9 bases between the two ends. CDR1 is GTSNPN and CDR2 is SVGIG in the germline V gene (reference sequence). The CDR3 has 13 amino acids.

J is TRBJ1-3 and V is TRBV19; 8 bases map to TRBD1. With V trimmed by 6 bases and J by 2 bases, 3 bases remained unmatched. CDR1 is LNHDA and CDR2 is SQIVND in the germline V gene (reference sequence). This CDR3 spans 14 amino acids. In DNA, the CDR3 is TGTGCCAGTAGAGGACAGGGCCCTGGAAACACCATATATTTT. It translates to CASRGQGPGNTIYF.

The table lists this clone with a few counts. The chain uses TRBV10-2 and TRBJ1-6; D is undetermined. Between the trimmed V and J ends, which lost 5 bases and 8 bases, there was a span of 10 bases. Germline lookup yields CDR1 WSHSY and CDR2 SAAADI. This CDR3 region has 13 residues. This CDR3 reads CASSKEEYSPLHF. The CDR3 bases are TGCGCCAGCAGTAAAGAAGAGTATTCACCCCTCCACTTT.

This clone was seen just once. The rearrangement links TRBV11-3 to TRBJ2-1; D is undetermined. The CDR3 loop spans 14 amino acids. The V gene's germline CDR1 is SGHNT and CDR2 YENEEA. Deletions cut 1 base from V and 6 bases from J, with 10 bases between. In nucleotides, the CDR3 is TGTGCCAGCAGCTTAGGCGGCGGTTTCAATGAGCAGTTCTTC. Amino acid sequence: CASSLGGGFNEQFF.

The chain joins TRBV6-6 to TRBJ1-4, with TRBD1 identical over 7 bases. The V gene's germline CDR1 is MNHNY and CDR2 SVGAGI (reference sequence). After removal of 2 bases from V and 5 bases from J, the junction contained 2 bases not matched to a gene. The CDR3 loop spans 14 amino acids. CDR3 sequence (DNA): TGTGCCAGCAGTTACGGGACAGTAAATGAAAAACTGTTTTTT. Residues: CASSYGTVNEKLFF.

The chain links TRBV5-4 to TRBJ2-2; 11 positions agree with TRBD1. The length of the CDR3 is 16 residues. Germline-derived CDR1 and CDR2 are SGHNT and YYREEE (reference sequence). With V trimmed by 2 bases and J by 7 bases, 7 bases remained unmatched. The DNA of the CDR3 is TGTGCCAGCAGCTTAAGGACAGGGGGCGCGGGCGGGGAGCTGTTTTTT. Translation gives CASSLRTGGAGGELFF.

The V gene is TRBV5-1, the J gene TRBJ2-3, with 9 bases that match TRBD1. V shed 7 bases and J 4 bases; nucleotides not matched to a gene: 7. This CDR3 spans 14 amino acids. Germline V gives CDR1 SGHRS, CDR2 YFSETQ. This CDR3 reads CASFGQGNSDTQYF. CDR3 nucleotide sequence: TGCGCCAGCTTCGGACAGGGGAATTCAGATACGCAGTATTTT.

The chain employs TRBV5-4 and TRBJ2-5, with TRBD1 identical over 9 bases. The germline V gene encodes CDR1 SGHNT and CDR2 YYREEE (reference sequence). The length of the CDR3 is 17 residues. J gave up 4 bases and V 5 bases, and 15 bases lay outside the gene matches. The chain's CDR3 is CASSSGTGRVATETQYF. CDR3 in DNA: TGTGCCAGCAGTTCCGGGACAGGGAGGGTCGCAACAGAGACCCAGTACTTC.

The V and J genes are TRBV5-1 and TRBJ1-6; tentatively, D is TRBD1 (6 bases). CDR3 size: 15 residues. Trimming pared 4 bases from V and 10 bases from J, leaving 18 bases between. CDR1 and CDR2 (germline): SGHRS, YFSETQ. CDR3 amino acids: CASSLTGHGNSPLHF. Here the CDR3 DNA reads TGCGCCAGCAGCCTAACGGGACACGGTAACTCACCCCTCCACTTT.

The rearrangement links TRBV28 to TRBJ2-1, with D hard to call. This CDR3 has 12 residues. CDR1 and CDR2 from the germline V gene are MDHEN and SYDVKM. V lost 2 bases and J 9 bases, leaving 8 bases between the germline ends. In DNA, the CDR3 is TGTGCCAGCAGTTTACTTGGCGGTGAGCAGTTCTTC. This translates into CASSLLGGEQFF.

The chain links TRBV19 to TRBJ2-3, with D unclear. Germline V lookup: CDR1 LNHDA, CDR2 SQIVND (reference sequence). The V end was cut by 3 bases, the J end by 5 bases, with 18 bases between. The CDR3 runs to 16 residues. The CDR3: CASSMSSLGNVDTQYF. In DNA, the CDR3 is TGTGCCAGTAGTATGAGCAGCCTGGGCAACGTAGATACGCAGTATTTT.

The DNA for the CDR3 is TGTGCCAGCAGCTTAGGGGCTAGCGGGCCCTACGAGCAGTACTTC. As protein: CASSLGASGPYEQYF. This chain joins TRBV11-2 and TRBJ2-7, with 8 bases fitting TRBD2. The CDR3 contains 15 residues. Trimming cost V 1 base and J 2 bases; bases outside gene matches: 4. Germline V gene lookup returns CDR1 SGHAT and CDR2 FQNNGV.

The genes are TRBV21-1 and TRBJ1-2; TRBD1 was called by the table and not checked on the DNA. TRBV21-1 represents a pseudogene. This CDR3 is 19 amino acids long. Here the CDR3 reads CASAELKPGQGEEGYGYTF. The DNA of the CDR3 is TGTGCCAGCGCGGAACTCAAACCGGGACAGGGGGAGGAAGGCTATGGCTACACCTTC.

V is TRBV30 and J is TRBJ1-1, with unresolved D. V lost 3 bases and J lost 6, with 17 bases in between. Germline CDR1 reads GTSNPN; CDR2 reads SVGIG (reference sequence). The CDR3 sequence is 14 residues long. The CDR3 loop is CAWSRLQRRAEAFF. Written as DNA, the CDR3 is TGTGCCTGGAGCCGACTTCAAAGACGCGCTGAAGCTTTCTTT.